This T cell receptor beta chain was recovered during a study of neurological immune-mediated disorders. The germline CDR1 and CDR2 sequences are SEHNR and FQNEAQ (reference sequence). This CDR3 is 16 amino acids long. V gave up 0 bases and J gave up 8 bases, with 16 bases separating them. This clonotype was seen ten or more times. TCRdb reprocessed the 5' RACE reads with MiXCR, giving one entry per CDR3 protein. The sample yields 50,000 to 80,000 distinct CDR3 sequences, 3.5% to 5.5% seen once. Sequencing was done on a sample of PBMCs. The sequence derives from a man aged 30-40 years with multiple sclerosis. The chain carries TRBV7-9 and TRBJ1-4; no clear D gene. The CDR3 spells CASSLAQLGEDEKLFF. CDR3 in DNA: TGTGCCAGCAGCTTAGCACAGTTAGGTGAAGACGAAAAACTGTTTTTT.